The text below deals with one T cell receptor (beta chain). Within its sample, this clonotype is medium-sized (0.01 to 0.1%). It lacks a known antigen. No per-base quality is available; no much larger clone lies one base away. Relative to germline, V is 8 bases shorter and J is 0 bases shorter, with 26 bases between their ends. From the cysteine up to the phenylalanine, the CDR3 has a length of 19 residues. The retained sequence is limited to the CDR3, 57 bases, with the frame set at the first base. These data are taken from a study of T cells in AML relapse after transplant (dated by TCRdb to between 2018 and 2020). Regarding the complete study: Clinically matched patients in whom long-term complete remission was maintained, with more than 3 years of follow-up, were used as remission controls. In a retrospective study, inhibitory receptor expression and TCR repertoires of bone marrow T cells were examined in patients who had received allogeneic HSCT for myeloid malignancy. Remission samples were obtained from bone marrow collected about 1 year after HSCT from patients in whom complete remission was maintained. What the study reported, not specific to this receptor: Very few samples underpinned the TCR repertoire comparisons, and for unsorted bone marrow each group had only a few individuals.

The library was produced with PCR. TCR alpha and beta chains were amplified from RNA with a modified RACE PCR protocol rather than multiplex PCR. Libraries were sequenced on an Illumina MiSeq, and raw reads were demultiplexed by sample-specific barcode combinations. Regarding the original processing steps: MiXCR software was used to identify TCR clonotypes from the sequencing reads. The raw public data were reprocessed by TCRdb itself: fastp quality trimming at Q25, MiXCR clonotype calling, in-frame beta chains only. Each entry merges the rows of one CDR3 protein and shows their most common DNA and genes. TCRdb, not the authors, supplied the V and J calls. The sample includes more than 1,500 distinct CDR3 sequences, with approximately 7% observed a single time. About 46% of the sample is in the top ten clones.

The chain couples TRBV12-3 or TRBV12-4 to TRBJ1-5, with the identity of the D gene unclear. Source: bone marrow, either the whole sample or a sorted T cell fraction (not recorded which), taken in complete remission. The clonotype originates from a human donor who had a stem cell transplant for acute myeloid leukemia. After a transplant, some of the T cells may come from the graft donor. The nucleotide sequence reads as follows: TGTGCCAGCCAACTTAGCCCCCATTACTCGGGGTATAGCAATCAGCCCCAGCATTTT. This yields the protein CASQLSPHYSGYSNQPQHF.